This TCR beta chain was sequenced for a study of cytomegalovirus exposure and HLA in healthy donors. This clone appeared once. Trimming took 1 base from V and 0 from J, leaving 11 bases between them. The CDR3 runs to 16 residues. Per the germline V gene, CDR1 is SGDLS and CDR2 is YYNGEE. Use of 60 Vbeta and 13 Jbeta primers characterized the PCR. The protocol was immunoSEQ multiplex PCR, while the TCRdb copy is restricted to in-frame clones and leaves out a portion. Of around 110,000 clones in the sample, over 65% were seen once. The sequence came from a woman between 40 and 50 years old in good health and CMV-seropositive. The chain is built from TRBV9 and TRBJ1-3, with D hard to call. The sequenced sample was PBMCs. The CDR3 region is CASSVSVSHSGNTIYF. CDR3 DNA sequence: TGTGCCAGCAGCGTATCTGTAAGCCACTCTGGAAACACCATATATTTT. Full variable domain (outside the CDR3, taken from reference TRBV9 and TRBJ1-3): DSGVTQTPKHLITATGQRVTLRCSPRSGDLSVYWYQQSLDQGLQFLIQYYNGEERAKGNILERFSAQQFPDLHSELNLSSLELGDSALYFCASSVSVSHSGNTIYFGEGSWLTVV.